This T cell receptor (beta chain) was documented in a study of cytomegalovirus exposure and HLA in healthy donors. Study-level results: CMV serostatus stood as the only immune exposure information on hand. Several of the most significant clusters appeared, in a later analysis, to be linked to common viral pathogens. Cytomegalovirus status was reportedly diagnosed by the classifier with high sensitivity and specificity.

This CDR3 contains 14 residues. The germline CDR1 and CDR2 sequences are MDHEN and SYDVKM. The germline V and J ends were trimmed by 4 bases and 6 bases, with 12 bases remaining between them. PCR amplification relied on 60 Vbeta primers (plus 13 Jbeta primers). Profiling relied on immunoSEQ multiplex PCR, and the TCRdb table lists in-frame clones only, not all of them. This sample contains approximately 71,000 clones. For this clone: As yet, its antigen is unknown.

Sequenced: PBMCs. J is TRBJ1-4 and V is TRBV28, with D uncertain. The TCR sequence derives from a female donor in good health and CMV-seropositive. The DNA of the CDR3 is TGTGCCAGCAGTTCATTGACATTAGATGAAAAACTGTTTTTT. It codes for CASSSLTLDEKLFF.